Listed below are T cell receptor beta chains from one sample, sequenced in a study of blood T cell repertoires in COVID-19. This table comes from immunoSEQ multiplex PCR, and its TCRdb copy is limited to in-frame clones, with some not included. The table includes 250,000 to 300,000 clones, approximately 87% detected once. The sequencing input was peripheral blood. The receptors come from a man aged 55 to 70 who had recovered from COVID-19. CDR3s include the opening cysteine and the closing phenylalanine or tryptophan. Fields, in order: V gene, J gene, clone size, D gene, CDR3 DNA, CDR3 protein. A D gene is named only where the DNA matches it firmly. For some rows the clone size is stated as once, few or many, or as a class when expanded; others skip it.

TRBV5-8	TRBJ2-1	.	.	TGTGCCAGCAGCTTGGCGGTATCCAGCGCTGAGAATGAGCAGTTCTTC	CASSLAVSSAENEQFF
TRBV6-5	TRBJ2-3	.	.	TGTGCCAGCCGAGGGGGAACCCCTAGCACAGATACGCAGTATTTT	CASRGGTPSTDTQYF
TRBV24-1	TRBJ2-3	.	.	TGTGCCACCAGTGATGGCGGGGGCCATGGCACAGATACGCAGTATTTT	CATSDGGGHGTDTQYF
TRBV19	TRBJ2-4	.	TRBD1	TGTGCCAGTAGGCCTACGACAGGGGTTTTCATTCAGTACTTC	CASRPTTGVFIQYF
TRBV12-3/TRBV12-4	TRBJ1-1	few	.	TGTGCCAGCAGGGAGAGGGGGTATACTGAAGCTTTCTTT	CASRERGYTEAFF
TRBV29-1	TRBJ2-3	.	TRBD2	TGCGTCGTACTGGGGCTAGCGGGGGGCAACACAGATACGCAGTATTTT	CVVLGLAGGNTDTQYF
TRBV5-1	TRBJ1-4	.	.	TGCGCCAGCAGCTTGGGGGGAGGTGGTGAAAAACTGTTTTTT	CASSLGGGGEKLFF
TRBV9	TRBJ2-3	.	TRBD2	TGTGCCAGCAGCGTAAACCCGTCCGGGGGGTTGGTCCAAGATACGCAGTATTTT	CASSVNPSGGLVQDTQYF
TRBV7-8	TRBJ1-5	few	.	TGTGCCAGCAGCGGTAACCGGGGGGGTGGAAATCAGCCCCAGCATTTT	CASSGNRGGGNQPQHF
TRBV18	TRBJ2-7	few	TRBD1	TGTGCCAGCTCATCACTAGGGACAGGGGACGAGCAGTACTTC	CASSSLGTGDEQYF
TRBV2	TRBJ2-5	.	.	TGTGCCAGCAGGCCCGGGACAACCGGATTTGGGGAGACCCAGTACTTC	CASRPGTTGFGETQYF
TRBV14	TRBJ2-7	.	.	TGTGCCAGCAGCCAAGATCTCACGCGAGAGCAGTACTTC	CASSQDLTREQYF
TRBV27	TRBJ2-3	once	TRBD1	TGTGCCAGCAGTACTCGGGACAGGGAGATTACAGATACGCAGTATTTT	CASSTRDREITDTQYF
TRBV28	TRBJ1-2	.	TRBD1	TGTGCCATCTCGACAGGGTTGTTCGGCTACACCTTC	CAISTGLFGYTF
TRBV12-3/TRBV12-4	TRBJ1-1	.	.	TGTGCCAGCAGGTCGGGGGTAGGCACTGAAGCTTTCTTT	CASRSGVGTEAFF
TRBV11-3	TRBJ2-3	.	.	TGTGCCAGCAGCTTCGGCGGGAACACAGATACGCAGTATTTT	CASSFGGNTDTQYF
TRBV7-8	TRBJ1-5	.	.	TGTGCCAGCAGCTTAGACGCAAGCCGGAGCAATCAGCCCCAGCATTTT	CASSLDASRSNQPQHF
TRBV7-9	TRBJ2-1	few	TRBD2	TGTGCCAGCAGCTTAGGACTAGCGGTCTACAATGAGCAGTTCTTC	CASSLGLAVYNEQFF
TRBV2	TRBJ2-7	once	TRBD1	TGTGCCAGCAGTGAATGGCAGGGGGCTCCCAGCTCCTACGAGCAGTACTTC	CASSEWQGAPSSYEQYF
TRBV19	TRBJ2-7	.	TRBD1	TGTGCCAGTAGTCCGCGCCGGGACAGGGGGCTGGAGCAGTACTTC	CASSPRRDRGLEQYF
TRBV19	TRBJ2-2	.	TRBD1	TGTGCCAGTAGTATCGGGACAGGAGGAGACACCGGGGAGCTGTTTTTT	CASSIGTGGDTGELFF
TRBV5-4	TRBJ2-7	.	.	TGTGCCAGCAGCTCATCGAGATCTGGCGAGCAGTACTTC	CASSSSRSGEQYF
TRBV11-2	TRBJ2-7	.	.	TGTGCCAGCAGCTTAGTAGGTCTGGACACCCCCTCCTACGAGCAGTACTTC	CASSLVGLDTPSYEQYF
TRBV18	TRBJ1-6	.	.	TGTGCCAGCTCACCACCGTCAGGGAATAATTCACCCCTCCACTTT	CASSPPSGNNSPLHF
TRBV6-4	TRBJ2-7	few	.	TGTGCCAGCAGTGACTGGGCGGGTGAGCAGTACTTC	CASSDWAGEQYF
TRBV6-5	TRBJ2-7	.	TRBD1	TGTGCCAGCAGTACGAGGACAGGGGCTGCCTACGAGCAGTACTTC	CASSTRTGAAYEQYF
TRBV5-1	TRBJ2-1	.	TRBD2	TGCGCCAGCAGCTCGAGCGGGATCGCCTACAATGAGCAGTTCTTC	CASSSSGIAYNEQFF
TRBV19	TRBJ1-1	few	TRBD1	TGTGCCAGTAGGCGACATGGGACAGGGAGTGAAGCTTTCTTT	CASRRHGTGSEAFF
TRBV27	TRBJ2-7	few	.	TGTGCCAGCAGTTTAGGGGCAGGGGCCGCCGGGGAGCAGTACTTC	CASSLGAGAAGEQYF
TRBV6-5	TRBJ1-5	.	TRBD1	TGTGCCAGCCAGGACAGGGTGGGTCAGCCCCAGCATTTT	CASQDRVGQPQHF
TRBV29-1	TRBJ2-1	.	TRBD2	TGCAGCGTGGAAATTGGACTAGCTGATGAGCAGTTCTTC	CSVEIGLADEQFF
TRBV19	TRBJ2-3	.	TRBD2	TGTGCCAGTAGTATCTCGACTAGCGGGGCTAGCACAGATACGCAGTATTTT	CASSISTSGASTDTQYF
TRBV19	TRBJ2-7	few	.	TGTGCCAGTAGTATGGTCGTAGGTTTGGGAGGTCCAGGGCAGTACTTC	CASSMVVGLGGPGQYF
TRBV4-2	TRBJ1-5	once	.	TGTGCCAGCAGCCAAGAAAGGCAGGGCCTTGGTAGCAATCAGCCCCAGCATTTT	CASSQERQGLGSNQPQHF
TRBV29-1	TRBJ2-7	.	.	TGCAGCGTTCAACAGGGATCCTACGAGCAGTACTTC	CSVQQGSYEQYF
TRBV18	TRBJ2-7	.	.	TGTGCCAGCTCACGCGATTACGAGCAGTACTTC	CASSRDYEQYF
TRBV6-5	TRBJ2-7	.	TRBD2	TGTGCCAGCAGTTCAGCGGGAGCCATCTCCTACGAGCAGTACTTC	CASSSAGAISYEQYF
TRBV7-9	TRBJ1-1	.	.	TGTGCCAGCAGCCTACGAGAGGTTGCTGAAGCTTTCTTT	CASSLREVAEAFF
TRBV6-1	TRBJ2-5	.	TRBD2	TGTGCCAGCAGTGAACTAGCGGGGGGGCAAGAGACCCAGTACTTC	CASSELAGGQETQYF
TRBV4-2	TRBJ2-3	.	TRBD1	TGTGCCAGCAGCCAAGAGGCGCGACAGGGGGCTTTGGATACGCAGTATTTT	CASSQEARQGALDTQYF
TRBV6-1	TRBJ1-5	.	.	TGTGCCAGCAGTGATTTGGGGGCGGGCAATCAGCCCCAGCATTTT	CASSDLGAGNQPQHF
TRBV5-4	TRBJ2-4	once	TRBD1	TGTGCCAGCAGCGCACAGGGGGAAAACATTCAGTACTTC	CASSAQGENIQYF
TRBV12-3/TRBV12-4	TRBJ2-3	.	.	TGTGCCAGCAGTACCCAGAATACGCAGTATTTT	CASSTQNTQYF
TRBV29-1	TRBJ2-3	.	TRBD2	TGCAGCGTTGCGTCTAGCGGGAGTTGGGATACGCAGTATTTT	CSVASSGSWDTQYF
TRBV30	TRBJ2-4	.	.	TGTGCCTGGAGTGTACGACAGGTGGGCAGCCTAAACATTCAGTACTTC	CAWSVRQVGSLNIQYF
TRBV19	TRBJ1-5	.	.	TGTGCCAGTAGTGGGGGGGTCGGTCAGCCCCAGCATTTT	CASSGGVGQPQHF
TRBV2	TRBJ1-5	once	.	TGTGCCAGCCAGGCAGGGTTAAGCAATCAGCCCCAGCATTTT	CASQAGLSNQPQHF
TRBV30	TRBJ1-1	.	TRBD1	TGTGCCTGGAGTGCGGACAGGACAAACACTGAAGCTTTCTTT	CAWSADRTNTEAFF
TRBV5-1	TRBJ2-2	.	.	TGCGCCAGCAGCTTGGGCAGGAACACCGGGGAGCTGTTTTTT	CASSLGRNTGELFF
TRBV5-8	TRBJ1-4	once	.	TGTGCCAGCAGCCCGATCCGGGCAACTAATGAAAAACTGTTTTTT	CASSPIRATNEKLFF
TRBV5-1	TRBJ2-7	.	.	TGCGCCAGCAGCTTGGGGTCGTTGCTTGATAGCGGAGGCGAGCAGTACTTC	CASSLGSLLDSGGEQYF
TRBV7-8	TRBJ2-1	.	TRBD2	TGTGCCAGCAGGATTGACGGGACTAGTTATATGGGGCAGTTCTTC	CASRIDGTSYMGQFF
TRBV30	TRBJ2-4	once	.	TGTGCCTGGAGCCTAAGCGGAATCAAAAACATTCAGTACTTC	CAWSLSGIKNIQYF
TRBV18	TRBJ1-5	.	.	TGTGCCAGCTCACCAGGGGGAGGGAGCAATCAGCCCCAGCATTTT	CASSPGGGSNQPQHF
TRBV6-6	TRBJ2-7	.	.	TGTGCCAGCAGTTACGTGGCAGCCTACGAGCAGTACTTC	CASSYVAAYEQYF
TRBV30	TRBJ2-5	.	TRBD2	TGTGCCTGGAGTGGCCTAGCGGGATTTTCAGAGACCCAGTACTTC	CAWSGLAGFSETQYF
TRBV5-1	TRBJ2-5	.	TRBD2	TGCGCCAGCAGGGCACTAGCGGGGTACCAAGAGACCCAGTACTTC	CASRALAGYQETQYF
TRBV9	TRBJ2-1	.	TRBD1	TGTGCCAGCAGCGCTCGCGGGGACAGGATATACAATGAGCAGTTCTTC	CASSARGDRIYNEQFF
TRBV6-6	TRBJ2-3	.	.	TGTGCCAGCAGTTACTCGATATCACAGCGCACAGATACGCAGTATTTT	CASSYSISQRTDTQYF
TRBV5-5	TRBJ2-1	.	.	TGTGCCAGCAGCTTGTATAATTCTGGCGGGATCTACAATGAGCAGTTCTTC	CASSLYNSGGIYNEQFF